The 5 T cell receptor beta chains in this list originate from one sample, sequenced in a study of CD8 T cells in ankylosing spondylitis. Via MiXCR, TCRdb re-called the 5' RACE reads, giving one row per CDR3 protein. Among about 220,000 distinct CDR3 sequences listed, under 30% were seen once. The sequencing input was blood, either unsorted or a sorted T cell fraction (not recorded which). These receptors originate from a male donor with ankylosing spondylitis or in good health (not recorded which).

The chain uses TRBV20-1 and TRBJ2-1; tentative D call: TRBD2 (6 bases). V dropped 3 bases and J dropped 8 bases, with 11 bases sitting between them. Germline V CDR1 and CDR2: DFQATT, SNEGSKA (reference sequence). This CDR3 has 12 residues. The CDR3 bases are TGCAGTGCTAGTTTGGGGGAGGATGAGCAGTTCTTC. This codes for CSASLGEDEQFF.

This clonotype was recorded at least ten times. The genes are TRBV12-3 or TRBV12-4 and TRBJ2-1; TRBD2 might be the D (7 bases). Trimming removed 4 bases from V and 8 bases from J, with 18 bases in between. The CDR3 has 15 residues. CDR3 amino acids: CASSSGQTGGDEQFF. The CDR3 bases are TGTGCCAGCAGTTCTGGACAGACTGGGGGGGATGAGCAGTTCTTC.

Only a few counts were recorded for this clonotype. V and J are TRBV6-1 and TRBJ2-1; TRBD2 matches 10 bases. The V gene's germline CDR1 is MNHNS and CDR2 SASEGT. The V segment lost 8 bases and the J segment 4 bases; nucleotides outside the gene matches: 8. The CDR3 length is 15 residues. The CDR3 DNA sequence: TGTGCCAGCGGAAAAACTAGCGGGAATTACAATGAGCAGTTCTTC. Its translation: CASGKTSGNYNEQFF.

The chain employs TRBV20-1 and TRBJ2-5, with no clear D. CDR3 length: 14 amino acids. V was pared by 0 bases and J by 4 bases, with 12 bases between. Germline CDR1 reads DFQATT; CDR2 reads SNEGSKA (reference sequence). In DNA form, the CDR3 reads TGCAGTGCTAGAGATAGGGCTATTTCAGAGACCCAGTACTTC. This gives the protein CSARDRAISETQYF.

The chain combines TRBV20-1 with TRBJ2-3; a possible D gene is TRBD2 (6 bases). In germline, CDR1 is DFQATT, CDR2 SNEGSKA (reference sequence). Deletions cut 6 bases from V and 1 base from J, with 17 bases between. This CDR3 has 15 amino acids. The CDR3 region is CSAPAGSGGTDTQYF. The CDR3 coding sequence is TGCAGTGCGCCAGCAGGCTCGGGGGGCACAGATACGCAGTATTTT.